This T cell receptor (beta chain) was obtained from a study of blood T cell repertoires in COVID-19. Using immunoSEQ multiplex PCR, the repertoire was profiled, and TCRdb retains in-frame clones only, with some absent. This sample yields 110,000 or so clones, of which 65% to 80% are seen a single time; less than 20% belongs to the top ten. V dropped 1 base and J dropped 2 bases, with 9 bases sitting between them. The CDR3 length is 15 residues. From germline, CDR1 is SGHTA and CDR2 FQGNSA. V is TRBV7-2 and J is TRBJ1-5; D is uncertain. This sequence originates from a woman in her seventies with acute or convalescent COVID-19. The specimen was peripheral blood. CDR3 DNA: TGTGCCAGCAGCTTAGTAGCGCAGCGCAATCAGCCCCAGCATTTT. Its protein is CASSLVAQRNQPQHF.